This T cell receptor (beta chain) comes out of a study of beta chain features in type 1 diabetes. With 7 bases clipped from V and 9 bases from J, the junction kept 11 bases outside the gene matches. This CDR3 comprises 16 residues. CDR1 is KGHSH and CDR2 is LQKENI in the germline V gene. Every bit of the isolated RNA underwent reverse transcription, so sequencing read expressed TCRB transcripts. Libraries were prepared by immunoSEQ multiplex PCR; TCRdb keeps only in-frame clonotypes and omits some of them. The profile shows about 60,000 clones, around three fifths of them singletons. This clonotype originated in a woman younger than 35 in good health. The sequencing input was Tregs from blood. The rearrangement links TRBV18 to TRBJ2-1; 14 bases match TRBD2. The CDR3 loop reads CASFPGTSGSGGEQFF. Here the CDR3 DNA reads TGTGCCAGCTTCCCGGGGACTAGCGGGAGCGGCGGTGAGCAGTTCTTC.